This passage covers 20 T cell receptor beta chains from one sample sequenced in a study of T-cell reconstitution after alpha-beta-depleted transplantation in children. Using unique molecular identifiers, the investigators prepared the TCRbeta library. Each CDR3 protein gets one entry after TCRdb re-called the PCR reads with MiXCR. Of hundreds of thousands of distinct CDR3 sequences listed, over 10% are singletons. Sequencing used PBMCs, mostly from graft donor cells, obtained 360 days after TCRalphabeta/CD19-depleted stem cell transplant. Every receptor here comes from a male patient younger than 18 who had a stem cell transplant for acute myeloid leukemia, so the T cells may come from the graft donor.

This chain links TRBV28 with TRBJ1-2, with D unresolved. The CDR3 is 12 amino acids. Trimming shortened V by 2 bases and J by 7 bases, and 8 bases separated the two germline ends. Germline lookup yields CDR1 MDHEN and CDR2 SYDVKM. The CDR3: CASSLQWPGYTF. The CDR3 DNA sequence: TGTGCCAGCAGTTTACAATGGCCTGGCTACACCTTC.

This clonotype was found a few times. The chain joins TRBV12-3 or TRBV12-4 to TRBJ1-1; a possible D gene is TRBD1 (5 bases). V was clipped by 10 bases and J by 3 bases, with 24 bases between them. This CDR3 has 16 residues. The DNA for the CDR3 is TGTGCCAACAGGTGTCAATCGGTGGGGGGTGACACTGAAGCTTTCTTT. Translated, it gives CANRCQSVGGDTEAFF.

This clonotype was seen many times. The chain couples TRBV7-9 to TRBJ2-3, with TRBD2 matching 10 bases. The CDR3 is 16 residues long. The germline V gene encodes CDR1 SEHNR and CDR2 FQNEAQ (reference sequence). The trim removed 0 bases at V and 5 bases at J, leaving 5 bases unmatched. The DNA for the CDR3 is TGTGCCAGCAGCTTAGCTAGCGGGGGGTCCAGAGATACGCAGTATTTT. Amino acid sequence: CASSLASGGSRDTQYF. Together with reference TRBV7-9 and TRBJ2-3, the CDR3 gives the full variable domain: DTGVSQNPRHKITKRGQNVTFRCDPISEHNRLYWYRQTLGQGPEFLTYFQNEAQLEKSRLLSDRFSAERPKGSFSTLEIQRTEQGDSAMYLCASSLASGGSRDTQYFGPGTRLTVL.

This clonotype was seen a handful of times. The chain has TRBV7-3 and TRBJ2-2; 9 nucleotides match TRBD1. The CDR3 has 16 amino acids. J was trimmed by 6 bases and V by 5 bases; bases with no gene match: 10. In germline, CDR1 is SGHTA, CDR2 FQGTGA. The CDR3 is CASSPRDRAFAGELFF. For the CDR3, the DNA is TGTGCCAGCAGCCCGCGGGACAGGGCCTTCGCCGGGGAGCTGTTTTTT.

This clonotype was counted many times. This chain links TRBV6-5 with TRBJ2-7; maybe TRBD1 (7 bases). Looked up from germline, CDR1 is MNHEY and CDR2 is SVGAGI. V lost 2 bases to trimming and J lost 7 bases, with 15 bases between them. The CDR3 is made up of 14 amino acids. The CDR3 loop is CASSYADRAGEQYF. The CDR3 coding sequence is TGTGCCAGCAGTTACGCCGACAGGGCGGGGGAGCAGTACTTC.

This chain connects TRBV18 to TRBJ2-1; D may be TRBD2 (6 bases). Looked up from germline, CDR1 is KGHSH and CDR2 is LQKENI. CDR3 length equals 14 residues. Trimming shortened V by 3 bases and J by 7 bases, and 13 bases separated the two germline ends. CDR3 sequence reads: CASSPGLGKNEQFF. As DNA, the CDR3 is TGTGCCAGCTCACCGGGACTTGGAAAAAATGAGCAGTTCTTC.

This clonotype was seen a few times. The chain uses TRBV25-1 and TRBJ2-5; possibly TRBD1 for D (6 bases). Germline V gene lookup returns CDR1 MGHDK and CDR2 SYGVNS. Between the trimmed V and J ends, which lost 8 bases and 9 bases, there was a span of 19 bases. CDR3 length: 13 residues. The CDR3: CASANRDSGAQYF. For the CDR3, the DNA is TGTGCCAGCGCAAACAGGGATTCAGGGGCCCAGTACTTC.

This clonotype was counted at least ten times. CDR3 coding DNA: TGTGCCAGCAGTTCGGGACTCTCAGGGATTGAAGCTTTCTTT. Translation: CASSSGLSGIEAFF. The chain recombines TRBV6-5 with TRBJ1-1, with D possibly matching TRBD1 (5 bases). Germline loops: CDR1 MNHEY, CDR2 SVGAGI. Between the trimmed V and J ends, which lost 4 bases and 7 bases, there was a span of 16 bases. This CDR3 contains 14 residues.

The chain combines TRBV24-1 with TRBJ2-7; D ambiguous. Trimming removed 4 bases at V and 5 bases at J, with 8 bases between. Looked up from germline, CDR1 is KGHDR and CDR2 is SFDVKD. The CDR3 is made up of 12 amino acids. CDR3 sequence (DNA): TGTGCCACCAGTGACAATGGGGACGAGCAGTACTTC. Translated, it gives CATSDNGDEQYF.

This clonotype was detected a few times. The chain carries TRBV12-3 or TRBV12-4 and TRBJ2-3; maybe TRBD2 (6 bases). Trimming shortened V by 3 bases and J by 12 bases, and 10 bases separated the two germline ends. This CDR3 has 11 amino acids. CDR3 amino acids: CASSFSGIQYF. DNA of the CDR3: TGTGCCAGCAGTTTTAGCGGAATTCAGTATTTT.

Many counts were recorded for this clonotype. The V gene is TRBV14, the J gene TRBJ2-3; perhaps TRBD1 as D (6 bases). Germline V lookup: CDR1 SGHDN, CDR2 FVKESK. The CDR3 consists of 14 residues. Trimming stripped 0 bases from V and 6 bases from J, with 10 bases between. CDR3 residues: CASSQDTGLDTQYF. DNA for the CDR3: TGTGCCAGCAGCCAAGACACAGGGTTGGATACGCAGTATTTT.

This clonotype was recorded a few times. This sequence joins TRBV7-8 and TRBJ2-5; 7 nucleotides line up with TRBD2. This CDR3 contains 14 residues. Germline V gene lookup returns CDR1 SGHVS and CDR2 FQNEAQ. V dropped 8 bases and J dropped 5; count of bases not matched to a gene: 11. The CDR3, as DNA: TGTGCCAGCTACCCCGGGGGGTTAGGGGAGACCCAGTACTTC. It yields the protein CASYPGGLGETQYF.

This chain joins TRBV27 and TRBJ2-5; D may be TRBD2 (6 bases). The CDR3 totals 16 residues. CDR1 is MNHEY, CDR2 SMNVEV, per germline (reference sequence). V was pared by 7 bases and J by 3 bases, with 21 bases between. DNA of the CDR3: TGTGCCAGCACTTGGAAATGGCGGAGGGGAGAAGAGACCCAGTACTTC. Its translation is CASTWKWRRGEETQYF.

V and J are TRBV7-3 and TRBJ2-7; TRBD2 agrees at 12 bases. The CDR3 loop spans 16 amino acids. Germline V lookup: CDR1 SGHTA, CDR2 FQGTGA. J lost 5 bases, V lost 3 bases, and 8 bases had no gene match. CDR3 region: CASSLAGTSGSNEQYF. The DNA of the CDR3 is TGTGCCAGCAGCTTGGCCGGGACTAGCGGGTCCAACGAGCAGTACTTC.

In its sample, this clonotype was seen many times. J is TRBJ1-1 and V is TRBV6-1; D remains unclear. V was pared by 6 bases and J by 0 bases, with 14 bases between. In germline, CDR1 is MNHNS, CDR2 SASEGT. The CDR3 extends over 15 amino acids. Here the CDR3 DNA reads TGTGCCAGCAGCGGACGGGGTGGGGTGAACACTGAAGCTTTCTTT. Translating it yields CASSGRGGVNTEAFF.

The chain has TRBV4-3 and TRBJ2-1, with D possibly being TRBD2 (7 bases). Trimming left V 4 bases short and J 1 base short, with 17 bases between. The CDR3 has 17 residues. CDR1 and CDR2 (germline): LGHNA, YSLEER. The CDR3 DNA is TGCGCCAGCAGCCCTATGGCGGGGGCGCCTTCCTACAATGAGCAGTTCTTC. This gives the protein CASSPMAGAPSYNEQFF.

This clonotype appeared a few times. CDR3: CASSGDGYEQYF. For the CDR3, the DNA is TGTGCCAGCTCCGGGGACGGCTACGAGCAGTACTTC. The chain is built from TRBV9 and TRBJ2-7; perhaps D is TRBD1 or TRBD2 (5 bases each). This CDR3 contains 12 residues. CDR1 SGDLS and CDR2 YYNGEE come from the germline V gene. V was trimmed by 7 bases and J by 3 bases, leaving 11 bases between them.

In nucleotides, the CDR3 is TGCAGTGCTAGAGTAGTCGGAGGGCTCTACAATGAGCAGTTCTTC. Translating it yields CSARVVGGLYNEQFF. The gene calls are TRBV20-1 and TRBJ2-1; weak D call: TRBD2 (6 bases). With 1 base removed from V and 3 bases from J, the gap between germline ends came to 13 bases. Germline V CDR1 and CDR2: DFQATT, SNEGSKA (reference sequence). The CDR3 covers 15 residues.

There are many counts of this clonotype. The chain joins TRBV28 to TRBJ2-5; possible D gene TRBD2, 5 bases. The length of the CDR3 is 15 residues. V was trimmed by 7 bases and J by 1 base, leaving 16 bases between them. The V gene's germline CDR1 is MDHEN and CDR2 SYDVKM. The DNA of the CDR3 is TGTGCCAGCATGGAGGCGGATAGATTCCAAGAGACCCAGTACTTC. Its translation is CASMEADRFQETQYF.

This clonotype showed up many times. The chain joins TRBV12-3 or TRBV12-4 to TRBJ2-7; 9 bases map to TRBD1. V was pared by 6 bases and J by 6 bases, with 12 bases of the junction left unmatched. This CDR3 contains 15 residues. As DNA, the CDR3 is TGTGCCAGCAGCCCCGGGACAGGGTCGATTCTCGAGCAGTACTTC. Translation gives CASSPGTGSILEQYF.